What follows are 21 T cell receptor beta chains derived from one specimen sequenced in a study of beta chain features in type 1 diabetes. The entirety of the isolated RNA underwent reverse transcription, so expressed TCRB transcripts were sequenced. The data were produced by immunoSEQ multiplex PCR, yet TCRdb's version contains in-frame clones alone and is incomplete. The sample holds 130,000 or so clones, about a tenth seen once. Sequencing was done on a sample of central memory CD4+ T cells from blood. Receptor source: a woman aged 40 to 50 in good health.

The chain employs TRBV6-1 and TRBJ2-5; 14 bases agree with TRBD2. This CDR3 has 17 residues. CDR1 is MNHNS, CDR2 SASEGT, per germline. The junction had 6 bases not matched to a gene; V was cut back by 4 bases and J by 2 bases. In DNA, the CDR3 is TGTGCCAGCAGTGGGACTAGCGGGGGGAGATATCAAGAGACCCAGTACTTC. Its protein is CASSGTSGGRYQETQYF.

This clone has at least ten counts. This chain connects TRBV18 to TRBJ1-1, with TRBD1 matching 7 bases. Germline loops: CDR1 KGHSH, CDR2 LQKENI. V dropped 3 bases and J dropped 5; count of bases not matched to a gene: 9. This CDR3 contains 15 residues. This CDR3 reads CASSPPDRRDTEAFF. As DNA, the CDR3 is TGTGCCAGCTCACCCCCGGACAGGCGAGATACTGAAGCTTTCTTT.

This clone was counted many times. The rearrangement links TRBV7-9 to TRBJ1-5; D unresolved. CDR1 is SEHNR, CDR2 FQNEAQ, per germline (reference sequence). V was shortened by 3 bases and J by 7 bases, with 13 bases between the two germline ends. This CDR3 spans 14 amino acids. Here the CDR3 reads CASSFGGRGQPQHF. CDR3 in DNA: TGTGCCAGCAGCTTTGGTGGCCGGGGACAGCCCCAGCATTTT. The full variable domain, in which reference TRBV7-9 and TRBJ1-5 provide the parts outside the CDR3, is DTGVSQNPRHKITKRGQNVTFRCDPISEHNRLYWYRQTLGQGPEFLTYFQNEAQLEKSRLLSDRFSAERPKGSFSTLEIQRTEQGDSAMYLCASSFGGRGQPQHFGDGTRLSIL.

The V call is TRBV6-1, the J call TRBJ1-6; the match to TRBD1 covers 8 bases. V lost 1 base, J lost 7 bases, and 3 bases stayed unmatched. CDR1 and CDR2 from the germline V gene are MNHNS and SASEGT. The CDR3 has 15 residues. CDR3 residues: CASSEGQGRNSPLHF. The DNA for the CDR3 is TGTGCCAGCAGTGAAGGACAGGGGAGGAATTCACCCCTCCACTTT.

The CDR3 here is CASSLGGQLGLNQPQHF. The CDR3 DNA follows: TGTGCCAGCAGCTTAGGGGGACAGTTGGGTCTCAATCAGCCCCAGCATTTT. The chain has TRBV7-9 and TRBJ1-5; 7 nucleotides align to TRBD1. This CDR3 is built from 17 residues. The germline CDR1 and CDR2 sequences are SEHNR and FQNEAQ (reference sequence). Germline trimming cut 1 base from V and 3 bases from J; bases unmatched to any gene: 9.

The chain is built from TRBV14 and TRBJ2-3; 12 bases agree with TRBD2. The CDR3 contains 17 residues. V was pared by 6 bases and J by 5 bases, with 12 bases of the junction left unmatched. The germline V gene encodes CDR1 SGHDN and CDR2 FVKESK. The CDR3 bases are TGTGCCAGCAGTCGACTAGCTAGCGGGGGGGCTAAAGATACGCAGTATTTT. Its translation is CASSRLASGGAKDTQYF.

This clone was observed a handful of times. CDR3 DNA sequence: TGTGCCAGCAGCCTCGGACAGGTGAACACTGAAGCTTTCTTT. It encodes CASSLGQVNTEAFF. The V and J genes are TRBV11-2 and TRBJ1-1; 7 bases map to TRBD1. The germline gives CDR1 SGHAT, CDR2 FQNNGV. The CDR3 sequence is 14 residues long. With V trimmed by 5 bases and J by 0 bases, 3 bases remained unmatched.

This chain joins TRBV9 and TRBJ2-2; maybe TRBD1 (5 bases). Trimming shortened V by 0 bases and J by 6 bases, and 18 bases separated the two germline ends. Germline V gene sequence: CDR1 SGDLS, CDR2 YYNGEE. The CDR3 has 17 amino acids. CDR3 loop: CASSVATPDIKAGELFF. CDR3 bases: TGTGCCAGCAGCGTAGCTACTCCGGACATCAAGGCCGGGGAGCTGTTTTTT.

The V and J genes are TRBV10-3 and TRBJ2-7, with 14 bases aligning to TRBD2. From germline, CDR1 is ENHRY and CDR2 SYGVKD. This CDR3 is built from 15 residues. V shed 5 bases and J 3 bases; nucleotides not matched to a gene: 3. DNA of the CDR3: TGTGCCATCAGTCCGGGACTAGCGGGGGTCTACGAGCAGTACTTC. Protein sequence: CAISPGLAGVYEQYF.

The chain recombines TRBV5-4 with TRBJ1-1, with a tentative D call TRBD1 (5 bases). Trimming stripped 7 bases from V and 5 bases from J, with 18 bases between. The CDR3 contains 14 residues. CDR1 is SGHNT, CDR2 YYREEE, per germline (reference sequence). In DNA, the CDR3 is TGTGCCAGCGGAAGTACCGGGGGTTTAACTGAAGCTTTCTTT. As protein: CASGSTGGLTEAFF.

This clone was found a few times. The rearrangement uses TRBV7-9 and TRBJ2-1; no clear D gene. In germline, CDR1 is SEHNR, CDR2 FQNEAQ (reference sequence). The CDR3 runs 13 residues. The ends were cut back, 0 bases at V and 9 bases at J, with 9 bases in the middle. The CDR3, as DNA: TGTGCCAGCAGCTTAGCCCCCCTAAGTGAGCAGTTCTTC. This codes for CASSLAPLSEQFF.

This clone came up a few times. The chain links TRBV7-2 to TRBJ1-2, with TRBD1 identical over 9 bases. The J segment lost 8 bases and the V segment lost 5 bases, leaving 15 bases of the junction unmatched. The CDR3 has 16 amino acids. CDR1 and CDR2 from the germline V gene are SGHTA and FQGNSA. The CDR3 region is CASSNTLQTGTGGYTF. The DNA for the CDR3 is TGTGCCAGCAGCAATACTCTCCAAACCGGGACAGGGGGCTACACCTTC.

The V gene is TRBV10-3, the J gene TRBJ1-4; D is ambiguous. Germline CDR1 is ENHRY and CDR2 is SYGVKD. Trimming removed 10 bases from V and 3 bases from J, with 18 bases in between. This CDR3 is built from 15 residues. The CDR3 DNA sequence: TGTGCCACCCATAGTGACGGAGCCTCTAATGAAAAACTGTTTTTT. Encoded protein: CATHSDGASNEKLFF.

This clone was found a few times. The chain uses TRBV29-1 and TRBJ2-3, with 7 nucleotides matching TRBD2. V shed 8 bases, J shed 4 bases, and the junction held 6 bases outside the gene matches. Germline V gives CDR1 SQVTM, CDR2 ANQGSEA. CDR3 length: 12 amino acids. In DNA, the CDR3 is TGCAGCACTGGACTAGGCCCAGATACGCAGTATTTT. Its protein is CSTGLGPDTQYF.

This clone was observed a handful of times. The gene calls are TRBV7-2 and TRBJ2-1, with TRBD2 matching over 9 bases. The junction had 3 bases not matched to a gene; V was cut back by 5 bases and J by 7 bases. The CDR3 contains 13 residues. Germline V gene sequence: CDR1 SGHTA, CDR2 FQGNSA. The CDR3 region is CASSRGGENEQFF. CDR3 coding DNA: TGTGCCAGCAGCCGCGGGGGGGAGAATGAGCAGTTCTTC.

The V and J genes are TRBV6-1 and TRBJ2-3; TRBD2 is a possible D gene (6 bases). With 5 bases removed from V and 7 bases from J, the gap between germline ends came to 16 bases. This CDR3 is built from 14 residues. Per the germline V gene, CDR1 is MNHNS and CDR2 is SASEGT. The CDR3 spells CASSTGVRANTQYF. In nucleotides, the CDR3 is TGTGCCAGCAGTACGGGGGTGCGCGCCAATACGCAGTATTTT.

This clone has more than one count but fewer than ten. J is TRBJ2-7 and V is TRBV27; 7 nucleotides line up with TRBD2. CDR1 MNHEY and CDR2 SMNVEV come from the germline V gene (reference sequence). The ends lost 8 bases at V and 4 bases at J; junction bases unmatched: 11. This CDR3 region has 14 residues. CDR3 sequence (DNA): TGTGCCAGCTGGGGAGGGGCCCCCCTTTACGAGCAGTACTTC. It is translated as CASWGGAPLYEQYF.

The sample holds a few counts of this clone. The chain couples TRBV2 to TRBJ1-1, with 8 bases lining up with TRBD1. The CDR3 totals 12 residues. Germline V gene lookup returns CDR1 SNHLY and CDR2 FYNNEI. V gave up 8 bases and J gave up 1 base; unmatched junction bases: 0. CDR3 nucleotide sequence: TGTGCCAGCGGGACAGGGAACACTGAAGCTTTCTTT. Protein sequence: CASGTGNTEAFF.

The CDR3, as DNA: TGCGCCAGCAGCCAAGATCGGGACTTCTCCTACAATGAGCAGTTCTTC. It translates to CASSQDRDFSYNEQFF. The chain carries TRBV4-1 and TRBJ2-1, with a possible D match to TRBD2 (6 bases). V lost 0 bases and J lost 0, with 9 bases in between. The CDR3 has 16 amino acids. Per the germline V gene, CDR1 is MGHRA and CDR2 is YSYEKL.

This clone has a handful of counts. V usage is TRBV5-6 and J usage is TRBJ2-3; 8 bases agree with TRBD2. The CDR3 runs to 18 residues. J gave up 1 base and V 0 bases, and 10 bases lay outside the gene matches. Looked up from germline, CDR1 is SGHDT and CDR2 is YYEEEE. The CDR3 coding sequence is TGTGCCAGCAGCTTGGGCCGTCACTCGCGGGGGGGCACAGATACGCAGTATTTT. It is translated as CASSLGRHSRGGTDTQYF.

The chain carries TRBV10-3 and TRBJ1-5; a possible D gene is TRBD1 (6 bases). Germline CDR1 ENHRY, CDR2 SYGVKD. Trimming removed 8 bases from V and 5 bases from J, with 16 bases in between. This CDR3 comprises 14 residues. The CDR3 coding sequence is TGTGCCATCGCCCGGAGGGGGGGGGATCAGCCCCAGCATTTT. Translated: CAIARRGGDQPQHF.